This TCR beta chain stems from a study of blood T cells in healthy people across ages. Germline loops: CDR1 MNHEY, CDR2 SVGAGI. J gave up 12 bases and V 5 bases, and 5 bases lay outside the gene matches. The CDR3 sequence is 12 residues long. Combining a sample-barcoded 5' primer with a J-beta primer mix, a second PCR ran for roughly 7 to 12 cycles. TCRdb itself ran the 5' RACE reads through MiXCR, one entry per CDR3 protein. The data contain about 1.8 million distinct CDR3 sequences, around half of them singletons. This chain links TRBV6-5 with TRBJ2-1; the match to TRBD1 covers 9 bases. Sequencing used blood. The source is a woman between 35 and 50 years old in good health. The CDR3 nucleotides read TGTGCCAGCAGTCACAGGGGACAGGGGCAGTTCTTC. This encodes CASSHRGQGQFF.